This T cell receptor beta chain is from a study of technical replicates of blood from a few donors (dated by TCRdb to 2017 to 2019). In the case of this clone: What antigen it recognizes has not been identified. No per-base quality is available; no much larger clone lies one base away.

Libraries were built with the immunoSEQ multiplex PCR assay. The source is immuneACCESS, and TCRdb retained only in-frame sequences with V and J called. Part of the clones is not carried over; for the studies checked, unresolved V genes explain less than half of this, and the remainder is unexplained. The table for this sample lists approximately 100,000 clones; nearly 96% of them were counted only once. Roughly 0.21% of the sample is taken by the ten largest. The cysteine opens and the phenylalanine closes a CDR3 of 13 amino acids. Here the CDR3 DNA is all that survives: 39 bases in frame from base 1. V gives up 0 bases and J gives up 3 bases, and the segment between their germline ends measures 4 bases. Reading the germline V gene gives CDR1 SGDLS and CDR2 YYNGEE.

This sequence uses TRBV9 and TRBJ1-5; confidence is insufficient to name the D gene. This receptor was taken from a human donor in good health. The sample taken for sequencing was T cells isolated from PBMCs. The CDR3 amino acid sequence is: CASSVDYNQPQHF. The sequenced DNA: TGTGCCAGCAGCGTAGACTACAATCAGCCCCAGCATTTT.